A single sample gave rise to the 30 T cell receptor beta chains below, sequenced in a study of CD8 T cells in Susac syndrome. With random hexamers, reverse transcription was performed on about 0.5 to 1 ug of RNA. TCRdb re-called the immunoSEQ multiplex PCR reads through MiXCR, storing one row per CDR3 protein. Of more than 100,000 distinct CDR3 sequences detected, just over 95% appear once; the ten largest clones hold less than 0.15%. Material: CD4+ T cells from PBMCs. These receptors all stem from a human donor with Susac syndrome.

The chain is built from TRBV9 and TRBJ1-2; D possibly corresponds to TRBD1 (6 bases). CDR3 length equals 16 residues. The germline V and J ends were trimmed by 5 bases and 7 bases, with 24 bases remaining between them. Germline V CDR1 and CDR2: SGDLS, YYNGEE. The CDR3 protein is CASRTNTDGRGLGYTF. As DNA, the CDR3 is TGTGCCAGCAGAACTAACACGGACGGCAGGGGCCTTGGCTACACCTTC.

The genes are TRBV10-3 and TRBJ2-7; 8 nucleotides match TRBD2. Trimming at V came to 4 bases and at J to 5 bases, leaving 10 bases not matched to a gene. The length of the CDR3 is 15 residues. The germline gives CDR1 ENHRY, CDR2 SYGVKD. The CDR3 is CAISGPGGALNEQYF. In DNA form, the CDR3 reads TGTGCCATCAGTGGTCCGGGAGGGGCTCTTAACGAGCAGTACTTC.

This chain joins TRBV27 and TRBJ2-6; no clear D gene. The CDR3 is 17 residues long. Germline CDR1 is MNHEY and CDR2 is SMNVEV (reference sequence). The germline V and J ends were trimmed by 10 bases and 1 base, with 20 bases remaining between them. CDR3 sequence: CATLRSSVRSGANVLTF. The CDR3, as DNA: TGTGCCACCCTCCGCAGCTCAGTTAGGTCTGGGGCCAACGTCCTGACTTTC.

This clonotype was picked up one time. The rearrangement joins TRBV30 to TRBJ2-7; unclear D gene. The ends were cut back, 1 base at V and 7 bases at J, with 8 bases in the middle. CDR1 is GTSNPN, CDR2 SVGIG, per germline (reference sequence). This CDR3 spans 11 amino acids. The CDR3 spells CAWSATLEQYF. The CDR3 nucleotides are TGTGCCTGGAGTGCGACCCTAGAGCAGTACTTC.

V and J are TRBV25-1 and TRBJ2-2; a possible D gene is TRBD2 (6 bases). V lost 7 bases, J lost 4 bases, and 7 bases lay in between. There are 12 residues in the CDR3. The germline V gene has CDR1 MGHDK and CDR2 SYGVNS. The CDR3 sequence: CASTRGTGELFF. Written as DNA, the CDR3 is TGTGCCAGCACGCGGGGCACCGGGGAGCTGTTTTTT.

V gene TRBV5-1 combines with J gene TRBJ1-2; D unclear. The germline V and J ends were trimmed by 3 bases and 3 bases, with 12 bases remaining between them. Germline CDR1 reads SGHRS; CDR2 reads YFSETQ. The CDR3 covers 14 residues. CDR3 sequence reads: CASSWGVTDYGYTF. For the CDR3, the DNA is TGCGCCAGCAGCTGGGGTGTCACCGACTATGGCTACACCTTC.

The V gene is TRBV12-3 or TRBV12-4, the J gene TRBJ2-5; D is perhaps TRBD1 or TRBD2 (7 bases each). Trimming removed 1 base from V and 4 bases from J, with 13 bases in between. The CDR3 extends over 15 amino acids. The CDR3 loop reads CASSLGAGGGETQYF. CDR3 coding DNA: TGTGCCAGCAGTTTAGGGGCAGGGGGGGGAGAGACCCAGTACTTC.

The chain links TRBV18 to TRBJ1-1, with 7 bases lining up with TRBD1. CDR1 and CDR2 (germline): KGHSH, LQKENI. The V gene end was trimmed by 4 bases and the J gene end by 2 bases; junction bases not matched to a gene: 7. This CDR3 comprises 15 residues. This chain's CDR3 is CASSQLQGSNTEAFF. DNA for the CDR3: TGTGCCAGCTCACAGTTACAGGGGAGCAACACTGAAGCTTTCTTT.

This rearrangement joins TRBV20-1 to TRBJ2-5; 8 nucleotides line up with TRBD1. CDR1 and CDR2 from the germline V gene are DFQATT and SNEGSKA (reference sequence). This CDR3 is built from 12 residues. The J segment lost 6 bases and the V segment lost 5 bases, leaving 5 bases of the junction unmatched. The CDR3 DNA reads TGCAGTGCTCCTGACAGGGGCCAGACCCAGTACTTC. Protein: CSAPDRGQTQYF.

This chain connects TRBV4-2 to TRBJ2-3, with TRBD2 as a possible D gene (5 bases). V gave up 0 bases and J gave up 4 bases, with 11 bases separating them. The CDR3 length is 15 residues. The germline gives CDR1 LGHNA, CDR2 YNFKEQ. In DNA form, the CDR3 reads TGTGCCAGCAGCCAAGATGCGACTACACCAGATACGCAGTATTTT. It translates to CASSQDATTPDTQYF.

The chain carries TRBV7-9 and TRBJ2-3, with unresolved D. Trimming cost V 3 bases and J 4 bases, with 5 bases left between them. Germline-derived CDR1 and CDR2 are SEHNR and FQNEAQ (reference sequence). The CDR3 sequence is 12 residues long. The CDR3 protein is CASSFIADTQYF. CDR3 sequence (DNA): TGTGCCAGCAGCTTCATCGCAGATACGCAGTATTTT.

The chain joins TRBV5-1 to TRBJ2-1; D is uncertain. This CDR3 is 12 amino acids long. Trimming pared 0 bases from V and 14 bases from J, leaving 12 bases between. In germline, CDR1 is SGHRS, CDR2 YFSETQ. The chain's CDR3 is CASSLDSTVKFF. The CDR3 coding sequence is TGCGCCAGCAGCTTGGATTCGACCGTCAAGTTCTTC.

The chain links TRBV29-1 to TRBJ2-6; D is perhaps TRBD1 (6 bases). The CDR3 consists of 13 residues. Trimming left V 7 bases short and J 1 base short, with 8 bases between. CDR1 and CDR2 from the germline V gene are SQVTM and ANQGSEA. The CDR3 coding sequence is TGCAGCGCACAGGGTTCTGGGGCCAACGTCCTGACTTTC. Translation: CSAQGSGANVLTF.

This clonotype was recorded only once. The DNA for the CDR3 is TGTGCCAGCAGTCGTCATGGACAGGGAAGCTTCACAGATACGCAGTATTTT. As protein: CASSRHGQGSFTDTQYF. The gene calls are TRBV7-6 and TRBJ2-3; 8 nucleotides agree with TRBD1. J lost 2 bases, V lost 6 bases, and 13 bases had no gene match. The CDR3 runs 17 residues. CDR1 and CDR2 (germline): SGHVS, FNYEAQ.

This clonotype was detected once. This CDR3 reads CSAVPTGAYNEQFF. As DNA, the CDR3 is TGCAGTGCTGTACCGACAGGGGCCTACAATGAGCAGTTCTTC. The chain joins TRBV20-1 to TRBJ2-1, with TRBD1 identical over 8 bases. The CDR3 sequence is 14 residues long. The germline V gene has CDR1 DFQATT and CDR2 SNEGSKA (reference sequence). V shed 5 bases, J shed 2 bases, and the junction held 5 bases outside the gene matches.

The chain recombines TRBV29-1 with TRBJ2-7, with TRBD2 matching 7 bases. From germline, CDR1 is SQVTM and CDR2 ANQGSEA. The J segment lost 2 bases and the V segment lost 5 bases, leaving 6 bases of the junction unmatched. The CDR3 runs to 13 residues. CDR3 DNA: TGCAGCGTTAACGGGGGGAGCGCCTACGAGCAGTACTTC. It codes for CSVNGGSAYEQYF.

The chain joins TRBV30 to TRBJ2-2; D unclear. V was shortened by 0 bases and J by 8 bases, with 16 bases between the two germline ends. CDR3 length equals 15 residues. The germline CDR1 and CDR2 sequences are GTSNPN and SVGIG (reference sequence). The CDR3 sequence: CAWSVTLGIFGELFF. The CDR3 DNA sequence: TGTGCCTGGAGTGTTACCCTAGGGATTTTTGGGGAGCTGTTTTTT.

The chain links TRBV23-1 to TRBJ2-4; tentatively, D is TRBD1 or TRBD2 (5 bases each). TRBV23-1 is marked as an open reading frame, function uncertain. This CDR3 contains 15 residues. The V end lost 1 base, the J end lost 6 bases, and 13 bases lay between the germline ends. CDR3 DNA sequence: TGCGCCAGCAGTCAATGCCCGATGGGACCAAACATTCAGTACTTC. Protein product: CASSQCPMGPNIQYF.

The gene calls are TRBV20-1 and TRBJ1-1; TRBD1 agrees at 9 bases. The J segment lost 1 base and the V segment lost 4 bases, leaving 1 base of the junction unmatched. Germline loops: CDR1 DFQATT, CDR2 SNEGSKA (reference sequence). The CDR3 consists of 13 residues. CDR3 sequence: CSAKTGGNTEAFF. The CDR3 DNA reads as TGCAGTGCTAAGACAGGGGGGAACACTGAAGCTTTCTTT.

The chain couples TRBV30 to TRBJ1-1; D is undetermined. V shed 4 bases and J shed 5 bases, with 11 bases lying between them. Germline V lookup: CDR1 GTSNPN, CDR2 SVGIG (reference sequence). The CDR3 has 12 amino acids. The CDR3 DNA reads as TGTGCCTGGACACAGACCTTGACTGAAGCTTTCTTT. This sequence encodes CAWTQTLTEAFF. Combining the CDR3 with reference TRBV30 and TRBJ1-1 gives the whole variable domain SQTIHQWPATLVQPVGSPLSLECTVEGTSNPNLYWYRQAAGRGLQLLFYSVGIGQISSEVPQNLSASRPQDRQFILSSKKLLLSDSGFYLCAWTQTLTEAFFGQGTRLTVV.

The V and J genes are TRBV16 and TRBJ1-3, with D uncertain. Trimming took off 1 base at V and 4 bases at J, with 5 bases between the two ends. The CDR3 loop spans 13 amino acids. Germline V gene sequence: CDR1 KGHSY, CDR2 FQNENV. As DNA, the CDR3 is TGTGCCAGCAGCCAATGGCCGGGAAACACCATATATTTT. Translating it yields CASSQWPGNTIYF.

Here the CDR3 reads CSAVGGQNYEQYF. The CDR3 bases are TGCAGCGCTGTGGGGGGACAGAACTACGAGCAGTACTTC. The V call is TRBV29-1, the J call TRBJ2-7; D possibly corresponds to TRBD1 (7 bases). The CDR3 runs to 13 residues. The V gene lost 7 bases and the J gene lost 3 bases, with 16 bases spanning the gap. Germline assignment: CDR1 SQVTM and CDR2 ANQGSEA.

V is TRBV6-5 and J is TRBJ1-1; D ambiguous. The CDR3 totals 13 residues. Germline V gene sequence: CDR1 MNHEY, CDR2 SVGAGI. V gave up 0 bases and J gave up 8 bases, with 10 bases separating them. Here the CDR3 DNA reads TGTGCCAGCAGTTACTCGATGAGGAACGAAGCTTTCTTT. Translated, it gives CASSYSMRNEAFF.

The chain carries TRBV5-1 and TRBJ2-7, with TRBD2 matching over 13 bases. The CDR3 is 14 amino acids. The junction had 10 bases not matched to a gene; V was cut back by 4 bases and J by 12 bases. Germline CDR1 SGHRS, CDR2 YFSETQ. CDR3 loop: CASSTGLAGAAVYF. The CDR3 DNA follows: TGCGCCAGCAGCACTGGACTAGCGGGAGCCGCGGTGTACTTC. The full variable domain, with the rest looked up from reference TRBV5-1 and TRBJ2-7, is KAGVTQTPRYLIKTRGQQVTLSCSPISGHRSVSWYQQTPGQGLQFLFEYFSETQRNKGNFPGRFSGRQFSNSRSEMNVSTLELGDSALYLCASSTGLAGAAVYFGPGTRLTVT.

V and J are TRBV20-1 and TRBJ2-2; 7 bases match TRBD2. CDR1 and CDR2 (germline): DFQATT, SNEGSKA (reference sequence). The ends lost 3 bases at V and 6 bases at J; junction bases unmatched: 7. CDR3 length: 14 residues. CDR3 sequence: CSASLAGVPGELFF. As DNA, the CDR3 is TGCAGTGCTAGCTTGGCGGGAGTCCCCGGGGAGCTGTTTTTT.

The CDR3 coding sequence is TGTGCCAGCAGCAAGCAGACTAGCGGCACAGATACGCAGTATTTT. Its translation is CASSKQTSGTDTQYF. The chain links TRBV2 to TRBJ2-3; 8 nucleotides align to TRBD2. Germline lookup yields CDR1 SNHLY and CDR2 FYNNEI. The CDR3 consists of 15 residues. Losses at the gene ends were 6 bases for V and 1 base for J; bases not matched to a gene: 6.

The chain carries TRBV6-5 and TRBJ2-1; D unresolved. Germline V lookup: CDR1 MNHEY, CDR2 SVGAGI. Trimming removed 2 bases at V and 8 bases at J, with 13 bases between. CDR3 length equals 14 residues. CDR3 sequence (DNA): TGTGCCAGCAGTTACCAGTATACGATGGATGAGCAGTTCTTC. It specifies CASSYQYTMDEQFF.

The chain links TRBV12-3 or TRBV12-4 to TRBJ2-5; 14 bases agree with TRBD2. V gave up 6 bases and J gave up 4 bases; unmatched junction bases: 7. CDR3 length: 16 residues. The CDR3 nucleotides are TGTGCCAGCAGGAGACTAGCGGGAGGGGCGGGAGAGACCCAGTACTTC. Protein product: CASRRLAGGAGETQYF.

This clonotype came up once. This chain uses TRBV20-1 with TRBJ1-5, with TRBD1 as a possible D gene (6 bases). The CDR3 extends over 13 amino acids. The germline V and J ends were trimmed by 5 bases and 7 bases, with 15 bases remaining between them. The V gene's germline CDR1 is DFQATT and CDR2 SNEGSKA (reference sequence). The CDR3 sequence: CSAVQGLGQPQHF. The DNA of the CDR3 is TGCAGTGCTGTACAGGGATTAGGCCAGCCCCAGCATTTT.

As DNA, the CDR3 is TGCAGCGCGAACTCTGGGGCCAACGTCCTGACTTTC. Translation: CSANSGANVLTF. The chain is built from TRBV29-1 and TRBJ2-6; D not resolved. The V and J ends lost 7 bases and 0 bases respectively, with 4 bases between them. The CDR3 runs 12 residues. CDR1 and CDR2 from the germline V gene are SQVTM and ANQGSEA.